This T cell receptor beta chain was documented in a study of T cell responses to AZD1222 COVID-19 vaccine. General study results and limits: Seropositive at baseline were only a handful of AZD1222 recipients.

Clones were sequenced by immunoSEQ multiplex PCR, and TCRdb holds only the in-frame ones, with some missing. The data hold 110,000 or so clones, with around 85% observed a single time. Per the germline V gene, CDR1 is SGHTA and CDR2 is FQGNSA. The CDR3 covers 12 residues. The V segment lost 5 bases and the J segment 5 bases; nucleotides outside the gene matches: 1. Concerning this clone itself: Its antigen is undetermined.

The sequenced sample was peripheral blood, obtained on day 0 of AZD1222 vaccination. This clonotype was obtained from an adult in good health. The V and J genes are TRBV7-2 and TRBJ2-5; TRBD1 matches 8 bases. The CDR3 DNA reads TGTGCCAGCAGCCGGACAGGGGAGACCCAGTACTTC. It encodes CASSRTGETQYF.